The 2 T cell receptor beta chains given below trace back to one sample, sequenced in a study of CD8 T cells in Susac syndrome. Random-hexamer reverse transcription was applied to roughly 0.5 to 1 ug RNA. TCRdb recomputed calls from the immunoSEQ multiplex PCR reads with MiXCR, one row per CDR3 protein. The table lists about 290,000 distinct CDR3 sequences, about 88% of them singletons. Sequenced input: CD8+ T cells from PBMCs. These receptors all stem from a human donor with multiple sclerosis.

The chain uses TRBV11-2 and TRBJ2-1, with TRBD2 as a possible D gene (6 bases). CDR3 size: 13 residues. Germline V gene sequence: CDR1 SGHAT, CDR2 FQNNGV. V was cut by 9 bases and J by 7 bases, with 16 bases left in between. CDR3 loop: CARLASYGNEQFF. In DNA form, the CDR3 reads TGTGCCAGGCTAGCGTCTTACGGGAATGAGCAGTTCTTC.

J is TRBJ2-1 and V is TRBV27; TRBD2 matches at 7 bases. Germline CDR1 is MNHEY and CDR2 is SMNVEV (reference sequence). J gave up 2 bases and V 3 bases, and 1 base lay outside the gene matches. This CDR3 is 14 amino acids long. The CDR3 region is CASSFGGTYNEQFF. The DNA of the CDR3 is TGTGCCAGCAGTTTCGGGGGGACCTACAATGAGCAGTTCTTC.